The T cell receptor (beta chain) described here comes from a study of blood T cell repertoires in COVID-19. Whole-study context: There were acute and convalescent COVID-19 samples, and they came from the United States, Italy and Spain. T cells, B-cell-depleted T cells, or PBMCs supplied cDNA or gDNA.

Only in-frame clones appear in the TCRdb table, and some are missing; sequencing was by immunoSEQ multiplex PCR. The sample includes 350,000 or so clones, about 87% seen only once; the top ten take roughly 10%. Sequenced sample: peripheral blood. The sequence came from a woman younger than 45 with COVID-19, enrolled during active disease.

DNA of the CDR3: TGTGCCACCCGGGACAGCCTCTACAATGAGCAGTTCTTC. This encodes CATRDSLYNEQFF. V and J are TRBV6-4 and TRBJ2-1; 7 bases are a match to TRBD1. The CDR3 sequence is 13 residues long. Germline CDR1 and CDR2: MRHNA and SNTAGT. V gave up 10 bases and J gave up 3 bases; unmatched junction bases: 6.